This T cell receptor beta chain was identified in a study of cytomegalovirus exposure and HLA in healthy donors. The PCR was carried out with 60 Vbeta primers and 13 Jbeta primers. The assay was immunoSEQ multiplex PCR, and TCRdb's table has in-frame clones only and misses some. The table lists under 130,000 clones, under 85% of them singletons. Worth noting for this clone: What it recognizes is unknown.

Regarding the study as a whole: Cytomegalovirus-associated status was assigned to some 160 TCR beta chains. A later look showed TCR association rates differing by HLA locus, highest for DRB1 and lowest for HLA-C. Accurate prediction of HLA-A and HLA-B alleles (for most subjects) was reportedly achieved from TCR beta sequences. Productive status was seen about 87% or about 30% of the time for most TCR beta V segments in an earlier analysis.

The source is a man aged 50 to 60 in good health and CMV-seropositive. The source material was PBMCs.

Here the CDR3 DNA reads TGTGCCAGCAGGGCAGGGGAAGGTGGCGGGGAGCTGTTTTTT. Translating it yields CASRAGEGGGELFF. The chain is built from TRBV2 and TRBJ2-2, with D maybe TRBD1 (6 bases). CDR1 is SNHLY, CDR2 FYNNEI, per germline. Deletions cut 6 bases from V and 7 bases from J, with 15 bases between. The CDR3 sequence is 14 residues long. The full variable domain, in which reference TRBV2 and TRBJ2-2 provide the parts outside the CDR3, is EPEVTQTPSHQVTQMGQEVILRCVPISNHLYFYWYRQILGQKVEFLVSFYNNEISEKSEIFDDQFSVERPDGSNFTLKIRSTKLEDSAMYFCASRAGEGGGELFFGEGSRLTVL.